Following are 11 T cell receptor beta chains from one sample sequenced in a study of T cells in Graves' hyperthyroidism and ophthalmopathy. Amplified TCR beta CDR3 regions derived from RNA transcripts. With the HTBI primer set, the TCR CDR3 went through a first round of RT-PCR. Via MiXCR, TCRdb re-called the multiplex PCR reads, giving one row per CDR3 protein. This sample has 300,000 to 400,000 distinct CDR3 sequences; about 20% occur once, and the top ten carry approximately 54%. Source material: blood. These receptors were taken from a woman aged 45-65 years with Graves' hyperthyroidism.

The CDR3 nucleotides read TGTGCCAGCAACCCGGGACAGGGGCTCTCCACAGATACGCAGTATTTT. Encoded protein: CASNPGQGLSTDTQYF. The genes are TRBV7-9 and TRBJ2-3, with 10 nucleotides matching TRBD1. J was trimmed by 2 bases and V by 7 bases; bases with no gene match: 9. CDR3 length: 16 residues. CDR1 is SEHNR, CDR2 FQNEAQ, per germline (reference sequence).

The sample holds many counts of this clonotype. The J gene is TRBJ1-1, the V gene TRBV7-3; no clear D gene. The germline CDR1 and CDR2 sequences are SGHTA and FQGTGA. CDR3 length: 14 amino acids. V gave up 2 bases and J gave up 1 base, with 8 bases separating them. In DNA form, the CDR3 reads TGTGCCAGCAGCTTATTCCCAGGGAACACTGAAGCTTTCTTT. Translation: CASSLFPGNTEAFF.

The genes are TRBV5-1 and TRBJ1-1; D perhaps matches TRBD1 (5 bases). Trimming shortened V by 0 bases and J by 4 bases, and 13 bases separated the two germline ends. This CDR3 has 15 amino acids. Germline V gene data show CDR1 as SGHRS and CDR2 as YFSETQ. CDR3 nucleotide sequence: TGCGCCAGCAGCTTGGACCCGGGGCCGGGCACTGAAGCTTTCTTT. Encoded protein: CASSLDPGPGTEAFF.

This chain connects TRBV7-3 to TRBJ1-2; 9 nucleotides align to TRBD1. Germline CDR1 is SGHTA and CDR2 is FQGTGA. V gave up 2 bases and J gave up 3 bases; unmatched junction bases: 4. The CDR3 covers 15 residues. CDR3 residues: CASSLRTGADYGYTF. CDR3 coding DNA: TGTGCCAGCAGCTTACGGACAGGGGCGGACTATGGCTACACCTTC.

The chain links TRBV9 to TRBJ1-2; 7 nucleotides match TRBD1. Germline-derived CDR1 and CDR2 are SGDLS and YYNGEE. J gave up 7 bases and V 3 bases, and 15 bases lay outside the gene matches. The CDR3 sequence is 16 residues long. The CDR3 sequence: CASSGGENQGVRGYTF. The CDR3 nucleotides are TGTGCCAGCAGCGGTGGAGAGAACCAGGGGGTACGTGGCTACACCTTC. The whole variable domain, remainder taken from reference TRBV9 and TRBJ1-2, is DSGVTQTPKHLITATGQRVTLRCSPRSGDLSVYWYQQSLDQGLQFLIQYYNGEERAKGNILERFSAQQFPDLHSELNLSSLELGDSALYFCASSGGENQGVRGYTFGSGTRLTVV.

This clonotype was seen only a few times. V is TRBV6-1 and J is TRBJ2-3; perhaps TRBD1 as D (5 bases). V gave up 5 bases and J gave up 7 bases, with 16 bases separating them. The CDR3 covers 14 residues. Per the germline V gene, CDR1 is MNHNS and CDR2 is SASEGT. The CDR3 DNA sequence: TGTGCCAGCAGTCCCAACGATGGGGCGAATACGCAGTATTTT. Residues: CASSPNDGANTQYF.

This clonotype was counted many times. V is TRBV11-1 and J is TRBJ2-5; D is perhaps TRBD2 (5 bases). This CDR3 spans 16 amino acids. Germline-derived CDR1 and CDR2 are SGHAT and FQDESV (reference sequence). Trimming cost V 5 bases and J 4 bases, with 20 bases left between them. Here the CDR3 DNA reads TGTGCCAGCAGCCCCCAGAGACTCGGCGGGCCAGAGACCCAGTACTTC. Protein: CASSPQRLGGPETQYF.

This clonotype was seen more than once but under ten times. The chain links TRBV7-3 to TRBJ2-5; 8 positions match TRBD2. Germline CDR1 reads SGHTA; CDR2 reads FQGTGA. Trimming cost V 4 bases and J 4 bases; bases outside gene matches: 5. The CDR3 contains 14 residues. CDR3 amino acids: CASSSYGGAETQYF. Here the CDR3 DNA reads TGTGCCAGCAGCTCATACGGGGGGGCAGAGACCCAGTACTTC.

This clonotype was counted only a few times. The chain combines TRBV3-1 with TRBJ2-2; a weak D match, TRBD2 (5 bases). Trimming stripped 3 bases from V and 1 base from J, with 9 bases between. CDR3 size: 15 residues. Germline V lookup: CDR1 LGHDT, CDR2 YNNKEL (reference sequence). CDR3 bases: TGTGCCAGCAGCCATCTAGCAGAGAACACCGGGGAGCTGTTTTTT. The encoded protein is CASSHLAENTGELFF.

This clonotype was recorded at least ten times. The V and J genes are TRBV2 and TRBJ2-3, with D possibly being TRBD1 (6 bases). The CDR3 covers 14 residues. The V end lost 6 bases, the J end lost 2 bases, and 12 bases lay between the germline ends. CDR1 and CDR2 (germline): SNHLY, FYNNEI. CDR3 sequence: CASSADRNTDTQYF. The DNA of the CDR3 is TGTGCCAGCAGCGCCGACAGGAACACAGATACGCAGTATTTT.

This chain connects TRBV15 to TRBJ2-3; 7 nucleotides line up with TRBD2. From germline, CDR1 is LNHNV and CDR2 YYDKDF (reference sequence). The CDR3 is made up of 15 amino acids. J was trimmed by 5 bases and V by 5 bases; bases with no gene match: 10. CDR3 DNA: TGTGCCACCAGCCCGCGGGCGGGAGCTGTAGATACGCAGTATTTT. This sequence encodes CATSPRAGAVDTQYF. The whole variable domain, remainder taken from reference TRBV15 and TRBJ2-3, is DAMVIQNPRYQVTQFGKPVTLSCSQTLNHNVMYWYQQKSSQAPKLLFHYYDKDFNNEADTPDNFQSRRPNTSFCFLDIRSPGLGDTAMYLCATSPRAGAVDTQYFGPGTRLTVL.